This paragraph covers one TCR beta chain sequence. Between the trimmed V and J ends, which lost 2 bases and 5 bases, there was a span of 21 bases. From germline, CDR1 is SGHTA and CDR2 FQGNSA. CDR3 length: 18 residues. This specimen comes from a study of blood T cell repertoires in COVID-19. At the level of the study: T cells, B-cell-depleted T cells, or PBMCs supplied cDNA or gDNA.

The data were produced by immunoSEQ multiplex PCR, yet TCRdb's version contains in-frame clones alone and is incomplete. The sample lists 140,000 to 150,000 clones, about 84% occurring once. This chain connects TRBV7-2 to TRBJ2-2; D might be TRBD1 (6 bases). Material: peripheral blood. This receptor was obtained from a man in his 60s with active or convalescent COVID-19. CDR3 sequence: CASSLKSLQGYRTGELFF. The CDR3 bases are TGTGCCAGCAGCTTAAAGTCTTTACAGGGTTATAGGACCGGGGAGCTGTTTTTT.